These 18 T cell receptor beta chains share one sample of origin, sequenced in a study of CD8 T cells in ankylosing spondylitis. Findings and limits, study-wide: A motif of fewer than ten highly homologous TCR beta variants was seen as apparently characteristic of ankylosing spondylitis blood.

TCRdb used MiXCR to reprocess the 5' RACE reads, holding one entry per CDR3 protein. The sample carries fewer than 500,000 distinct CDR3 sequences, 20% to 25% recorded once. Their specific antigens are unknown. The sequenced sample was blood, either unsorted or a sorted T cell fraction (not recorded which). The receptors were gathered from a male donor with ankylosing spondylitis.

The chain joins TRBV6-1 to TRBJ2-1; 11 bases agree with TRBD2. CDR1 and CDR2 (germline): MNHNS, SASEGT. J gave up 6 bases and V 6 bases, and 4 bases lay outside the gene matches. The CDR3 is 14 amino acids. The DNA for the CDR3 is TGTGCCAGCAGGACTAGCGGGAACTTCAATGAGCAGTTCTTC. Encoded protein: CASRTSGNFNEQFF.

The chain is built from TRBV28 and TRBJ2-1; D is possibly TRBD1 or TRBD2 (6 bases each). The V and J ends lost 8 bases and 9 bases respectively, with 20 bases between them. CDR3 length: 14 residues. CDR1 MDHEN and CDR2 SYDVKM come from the germline V gene. The CDR3 DNA is TGTGCCAGCCCCCCGGAGGGGGTGGTTGGTGAGCAGTTCTTC. This codes for CASPPEGVVGEQFF. The complete variable domain, with remaining parts taken from reference TRBV28 and TRBJ2-1, reads DVKVTQSSRYLVKRTGEKVFLECVQDMDHENMFWYRQDPGLGLRLIYFSYDVKMKEKGDIPEGYSVSREKKERFSLILESASTNQTSMYLCASPPEGVVGEQFFGPGTRLTVL.

This clonotype was recorded many times. The chain is built from TRBV20-1 and TRBJ2-3; a weak D match, TRBD2 (5 bases). With 5 bases removed from V and 2 bases from J, the gap between germline ends came to 17 bases. CDR1 and CDR2 from the germline V gene are DFQATT and SNEGSKA (reference sequence). The CDR3 has 15 amino acids. DNA for the CDR3: TGCAGTGCTGGACGGCCTCGAGGGTACACAGATACGCAGTATTTT. This sequence encodes CSAGRPRGYTDTQYF.

The chain combines TRBV7-9 with TRBJ1-4, with unresolved D. Between the trimmed V and J ends, which lost 2 bases and 6 bases, there was a span of 7 bases. Looked up from germline, CDR1 is SEHNR and CDR2 is FQNEAQ (reference sequence). CDR3 size: 13 residues. In DNA form, the CDR3 reads TGTGCCAGCAGCTTAAGGGAGTATGAAAAACTGTTTTTT. This translates into CASSLREYEKLFF.

The table lists this clonotype with a few counts. The chain recombines TRBV7-8 with TRBJ2-2, with 7 bases identical to TRBD2. The length of the CDR3 is 17 residues. Losses at the gene ends were 5 bases for V and 2 bases for J; bases not matched to a gene: 11. Germline CDR1 is SGHVS and CDR2 is FQNEAQ. CDR3 DNA sequence: TGTGCCAGCAGCCCTCCCGCGGGAGCTTCCAACACCGGGGAGCTGTTTTTT. This sequence encodes CASSPPAGASNTGELFF.

This clonotype was detected only a few times. The V and J genes are TRBV5-1 and TRBJ1-5; tentatively, D is TRBD1 (5 bases). CDR1 and CDR2 (germline): SGHRS, YFSETQ. The CDR3 covers 14 residues. V lost 0 bases and J 8 bases, leaving 12 bases between the germline ends. The CDR3 protein is CASSLVQGEEPQHF. The CDR3 DNA is TGCGCCAGCAGCTTGGTTCAGGGAGAGGAGCCCCAGCATTTT. The entire variable domain, with the rest obtained from reference TRBV5-1 and TRBJ1-5, is as follows: KAGVTQTPRYLIKTRGQQVTLSCSPISGHRSVSWYQQTPGQGLQFLFEYFSETQRNKGNFPGRFSGRQFSNSRSEMNVSTLELGDSALYLCASSLVQGEEPQHFGDGTRLSIL.

This clonotype was seen a few times. This chain connects TRBV19 to TRBJ1-5; D is uncertain. The CDR3 has 15 residues. Germline CDR1 reads LNHDA; CDR2 reads SQIVND (reference sequence). The V end was cut by 3 bases, the J end by 2 bases, with 11 bases between. The CDR3 bases are TGTGCCAGTAGTATTAATTCTGGTGGCAATCAGCCCCAGCATTTT. It translates to CASSINSGGNQPQHF.

This chain uses TRBV20-1 with TRBJ1-6; 12 bases agree with TRBD1. This CDR3 is built from 17 residues. J lost 5 bases, V lost 0 bases, and 5 bases had no gene match. CDR1 DFQATT and CDR2 SNEGSKA come from the germline V gene (reference sequence). DNA for the CDR3: TGCAGTGCTAGAGATTACGGGACAGGGGGCAATAATTCACCCCTCCACTTT. This encodes CSARDYGTGGNNSPLHF.

Only a few counts were recorded for this clonotype. The chain couples TRBV9 to TRBJ2-2; 8 bases match TRBD1. The germline V gene encodes CDR1 SGDLS and CDR2 YYNGEE. After removal of 4 bases from V and 3 bases from J, the junction contained 11 bases not matched to a gene. This CDR3 spans 17 amino acids. The CDR3 protein is CASSSRTGGRDTGELFF. In DNA, the CDR3 is TGTGCCAGCAGCTCGAGAACAGGGGGGCGAGACACCGGGGAGCTGTTTTTT.

J is TRBJ2-3 and V is TRBV2, with D perhaps TRBD2 (6 bases). V was trimmed by 7 bases and J by 0 bases, leaving 11 bases between them. Germline values: CDR1 SNHLY, CDR2 FYNNEI. The CDR3 contains 14 residues. The CDR3: CASIRERSTDTQYF. Written as DNA, the CDR3 is TGTGCCAGCATACGGGAGCGGAGCACAGATACGCAGTATTTT.

V usage is TRBV20-1 and J usage is TRBJ2-3; TRBD2 matches at 12 bases. Trimming cost V 3 bases and J 1 base; bases outside gene matches: 11. Germline CDR1 is DFQATT and CDR2 is SNEGSKA (reference sequence). The CDR3 loop spans 18 amino acids. The DNA of the CDR3 is TGCAGTGCTAGGCCCCCTAGCGGGAGGGCCCTCGGCACAGATACGCAGTATTTT. It yields the protein CSARPPSGRALGTDTQYF.

In this sample, this clonotype turned up a few times. This rearrangement joins TRBV24-1 to TRBJ2-3; TRBD2 is a possible D gene (6 bases). The CDR3 is 15 amino acids. The V end lost 5 bases, the J end lost 2 bases, and 13 bases lay between the germline ends. From germline, CDR1 is KGHDR and CDR2 SFDVKD. The CDR3 coding sequence is TGTGCCACCAGTGCCGGGAGACTTATCACAGATACGCAGTATTTT. This codes for CATSAGRLITDTQYF.

The J gene is TRBJ2-7, the V gene TRBV20-1; TRBD2 might be the D (7 bases). This CDR3 comprises 14 residues. Trimming cost V 6 bases and J 5 bases, with 20 bases left between them. Germline V gives CDR1 DFQATT, CDR2 SNEGSKA (reference sequence). The CDR3 region is CSAGGGGTFDEQYF. The CDR3 region has the DNA TGCAGTGCGGGGGGGGGCGGGACCTTCGACGAGCAGTACTTC.

The chain uses TRBV20-1 and TRBJ2-7, with 7 nucleotides matching TRBD1. CDR3 size: 14 residues. The germline CDR1 and CDR2 sequences are DFQATT and SNEGSKA (reference sequence). With 3 bases clipped from V and 2 bases from J, the junction kept 7 bases outside the gene matches. The CDR3: CSASPPGQAYEQYF. Here the CDR3 DNA reads TGCAGTGCTAGTCCCCCTGGACAGGCCTACGAGCAGTACTTC.

This chain joins TRBV5-1 and TRBJ2-7; TRBD2 matches 13 bases. This CDR3 region has 15 residues. Germline CDR1 is SGHRS and CDR2 is YFSETQ. The V gene end was trimmed by 4 bases and the J gene end by 5 bases; junction bases not matched to a gene: 6. The CDR3 coding sequence is TGCGCCAGCAGCCCCGGGACTAGCGGGGTCGACGAGCAGTACTTC. It yields the protein CASSPGTSGVDEQYF.

This clonotype was detected ten times or more. The chain is built from TRBV12-3 or TRBV12-4 and TRBJ2-2; D possibly corresponds to TRBD1 (6 bases). Trimming took off 5 bases at V and 1 base at J, with 11 bases between the two ends. The CDR3 runs to 15 residues. The CDR3 DNA is TGTGCCAGCAGTCGGCACAGGGTGAACACCGGGGAGCTGTTTTTT. It specifies CASSRHRVNTGELFF.

The chain recombines TRBV7-3 with TRBJ2-3; D might be TRBD2 (5 bases). The CDR3 consists of 13 residues. Germline V gene data show CDR1 as SGHTA and CDR2 as FQGTGA. The V end lost 1 base, the J end lost 8 bases, and 10 bases lay between the germline ends. The CDR3 protein is CASSLSGRGTQYF. As DNA, the CDR3 is TGTGCCAGCAGCTTAAGCGGGCGTGGTACGCAGTATTTT.

The table lists this clonotype with a few counts. The chain's CDR3 is CASSLRVTAYEQYF. CDR3 sequence (DNA): TGTGCCAGCAGTCTCCGAGTGACTGCCTACGAGCAGTACTTC. The rearrangement uses TRBV7-2 and TRBJ2-7; D is unclear. Trimming cost V 6 bases and J 2 bases, with 14 bases left between them. The CDR3 consists of 14 residues. Germline CDR1 is SGHTA and CDR2 is FQGNSA. The whole variable domain, remainder taken from reference TRBV7-2 and TRBJ2-7, is GAGVSQSPSNKVTEKGKDVELRCDPISGHTALYWYRQSLGQGLEFLIYFQGNSAPDKSGLPSDRFSAERTGGSVSTLTIQRTQQEDSAVYLCASSLRVTAYEQYFGPGTRLTVT.